The rows below give T cell receptor beta chains drawn from one sample of a study of blood T cell repertoires in COVID-19. TCRdb's copy holds only in-frame clones and misses some; the assay was immunoSEQ multiplex PCR. The data contain 350,000 to 450,000 clones, less than 85% of them singletons. The sample consisted of peripheral blood. The receptors stem from a woman between 18 and 30 years old with acute or convalescent COVID-19. CDR3s include the opening cysteine and the closing phenylalanine or tryptophan. D genes are given only for firm matches. Size values are once, few and many counts, or a class for expanded clones, and some rows have none.

length	V	size	D	J	CDR3	DNA
13	TRBV6-4	-	-	TRBJ1-6	CASSLDEGAPLHF	TGTGCCAGCAGCCTTGATGAGGGTGCACCCCTCCACTTT
15	TRBV5-4	few	TRBD1	TRBJ1-3	CASRNDRALGNTIYF	TGTGCCAGCAGAAACGACAGGGCCCTCGGAAACACCATATATTTT
17	TRBV24-1	-	TRBD2	TRBJ2-5	CATSDHPRSGGQETQYF	TGTGCCACCAGTGATCACCCAAGGTCGGGGGGGCAAGAGACCCAGTACTTC
17	TRBV18	many	-	TRBJ2-1	CASSPPVAENPYNEQFF	TGTGCCAGCTCACCGCCTGTAGCGGAAAACCCCTACAATGAGCAGTTCTTC
13	TRBV29-1	-	TRBD2	TRBJ2-7	CSVAGTSVNEQYF	TGCAGCGTTGCGGGGACTAGCGTAAACGAGCAGTACTTC
15	TRBV27	-	-	TRBJ2-5	CASSSIQGSQETQYF	TGTGCCAGCAGTTCCATACAGGGTTCCCAAGAGACCCAGTACTTC
15	TRBV9	-	TRBD1	TRBJ2-7	CASSARQGESGEQYF	TGTGCCAGCAGCGCCCGACAGGGGGAGTCTGGCGAGCAGTACTTC
14	TRBV5-1	-	-	TRBJ2-3	CASSSDGVSDTQYF	TGCGCCAGCAGCTCAGATGGAGTTTCAGATACGCAGTATTTT
17	TRBV4-1	-	-	TRBJ1-1	CASSQEEVSLMNTEAFF	TGCGCCAGCAGCCAAGAAGAGGTCAGCCTTATGAACACTGAAGCTTTCTTT
13	TRBV9	-	-	TRBJ2-3	CASSVDVGDTQYF	TGTGCCAGCAGCGTAGATGTCGGAGATACGCAGTATTTT
12	TRBV6-5	-	-	TRBJ2-7	CASSKDTYEQYF	TGTGCCAGCAGTAAGGACACCTACGAGCAGTACTTC
14	TRBV27	-	TRBD1	TRBJ1-1	CASSQDRGNTEAFF	TGTGCCAGCAGTCAAGACAGGGGGAACACTGAAGCTTTCTTT
16	TRBV7-3	-	-	TRBJ1-5	CASSPAGGREDQPQHF	TGTGCCAGCAGCCCTGCCGGTGGCAGGGAGGATCAGCCCCAGCATTTT
13	TRBV19	-	TRBD2	TRBJ2-1	CASSIGRGGEQFF	TGTGCCAGTAGTATAGGACGGGGGGGTGAGCAGTTCTTC
13	TRBV5-4	-	-	TRBJ1-1	CASSLDSYTEAFF	TGTGCCAGCAGCTTGGATTCCTATACTGAAGCTTTCTTT
20	TRBV5-1	-	-	TRBJ2-2	CASASKGQGESGRDPGELFF	TGCGCCAGCGCGTCGAAGGGACAGGGGGAGAGCGGGAGGGACCCCGGGGAGCTGTTTTTT
15	TRBV9	-	-	TRBJ2-1	CASSYREGSYNEQFF	TGTGCCAGCAGTTACAGGGAGGGGTCCTACAATGAGCAGTTCTTC
15	TRBV13	once	-	TRBJ2-6	CASSLGRSGANVLTF	TGTGCCAGCAGCTTAGGCCGCTCTGGGGCCAACGTCCTGACTTTC
13	TRBV29-1	-	TRBD1	TRBJ1-2	CSDRTTGNYGYTF	TGCAGCGACCGCACGACAGGGAACTATGGCTACACCTTC
13	TRBV12-5	-	-	TRBJ2-7	CASASGLSYEQYF	TGTGCTAGTGCCTCGGGACTTTCCTACGAGCAGTACTTC
17	TRBV5-4	-	TRBD2	TRBJ2-2	CASSPTTSGGVNGELFF	TGTGCCAGCAGCCCTACGACTAGCGGGGGGGTCAACGGGGAGCTGTTTTTT
15	TRBV7-3	-	TRBD1	TRBJ1-2	CASSLTQATGDGYTF	TGTGCCAGCAGCTTAACCCAGGCCACAGGGGATGGCTACACCTTC